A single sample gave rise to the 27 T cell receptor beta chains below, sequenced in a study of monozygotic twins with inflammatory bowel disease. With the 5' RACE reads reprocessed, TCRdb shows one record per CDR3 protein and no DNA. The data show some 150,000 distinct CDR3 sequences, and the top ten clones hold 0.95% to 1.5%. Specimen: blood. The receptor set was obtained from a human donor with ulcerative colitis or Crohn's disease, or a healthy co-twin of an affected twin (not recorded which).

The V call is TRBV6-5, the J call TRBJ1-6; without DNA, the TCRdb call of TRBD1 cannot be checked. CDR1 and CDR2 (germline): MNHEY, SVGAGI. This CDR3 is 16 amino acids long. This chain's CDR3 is CASSTYTGTDRTPLHF.

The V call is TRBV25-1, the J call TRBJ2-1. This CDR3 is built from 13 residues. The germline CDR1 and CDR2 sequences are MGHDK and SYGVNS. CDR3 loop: CASSPQGNNEQFF. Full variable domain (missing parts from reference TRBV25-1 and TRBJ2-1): EADIYQTPRYLVIGTGKKITLECSQTMGHDKMYWYQQDPGMELHLIHYSYGVNSTEKGDLSSESTVSRIRTEHFPLTLESARPSHTSQYLCASSPQGNNEQFFGPGTRLTVL.

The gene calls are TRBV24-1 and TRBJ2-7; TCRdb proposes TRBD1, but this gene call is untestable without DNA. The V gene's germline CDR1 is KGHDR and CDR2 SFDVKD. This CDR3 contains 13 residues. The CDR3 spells CATGDRELSGQYF.

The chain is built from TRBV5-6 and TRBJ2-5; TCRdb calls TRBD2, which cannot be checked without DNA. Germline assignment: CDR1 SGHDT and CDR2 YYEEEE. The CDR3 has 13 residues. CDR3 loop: CASSLGGKASQYF.

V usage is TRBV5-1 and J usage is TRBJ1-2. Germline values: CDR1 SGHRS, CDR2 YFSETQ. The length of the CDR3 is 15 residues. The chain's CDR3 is CASSLSGEPNYGYTF.

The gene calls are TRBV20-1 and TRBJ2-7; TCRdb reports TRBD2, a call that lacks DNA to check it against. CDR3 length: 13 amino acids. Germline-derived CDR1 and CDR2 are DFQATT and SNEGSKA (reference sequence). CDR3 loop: CSARRLAVSEQYF.

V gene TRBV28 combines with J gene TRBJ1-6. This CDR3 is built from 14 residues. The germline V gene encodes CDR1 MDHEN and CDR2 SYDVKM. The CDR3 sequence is CATIPIGRGSPLHF.

CDR3 residues: CASRPGGSNQPQHF. The chain carries TRBV19 and TRBJ1-5. The CDR3 length is 14 residues. The germline CDR1 and CDR2 sequences are LNHDA and SQIVND (reference sequence). Together with reference TRBV19 and TRBJ1-5, the CDR3 gives the full variable domain: DGGITQSPKYLFRKEGQNVTLSCEQNLNHDAMYWYRQDPGQGLRLIYYSQIVNDFQKGDIAEGYSVSREKKESFPLTVTSAQKNPTAFYLCASRPGGSNQPQHFGDGTRLSIL.

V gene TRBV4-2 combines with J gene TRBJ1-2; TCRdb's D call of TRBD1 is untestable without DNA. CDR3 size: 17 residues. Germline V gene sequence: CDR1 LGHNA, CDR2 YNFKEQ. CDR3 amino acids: CASSQDMGQGGNYGYTF.

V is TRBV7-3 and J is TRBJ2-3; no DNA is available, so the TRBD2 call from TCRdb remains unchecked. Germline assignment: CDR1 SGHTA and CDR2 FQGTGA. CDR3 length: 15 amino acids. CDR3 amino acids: CASSFGTLITDTQYF.

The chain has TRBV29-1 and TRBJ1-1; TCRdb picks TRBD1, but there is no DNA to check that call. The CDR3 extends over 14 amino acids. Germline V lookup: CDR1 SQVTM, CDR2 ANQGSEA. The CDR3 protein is CSVMTGALGTEAFF. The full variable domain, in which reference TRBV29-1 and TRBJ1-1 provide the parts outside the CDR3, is SAVISQKPSRDICQRGTSLTIQCQVDSQVTMMFWYRQQPGQSLTLIATANQGSEATYESGFVIDKFPISRPNLTFSTLTVSNMSPEDSSIYLCSVMTGALGTEAFFGQGTRLTVV.

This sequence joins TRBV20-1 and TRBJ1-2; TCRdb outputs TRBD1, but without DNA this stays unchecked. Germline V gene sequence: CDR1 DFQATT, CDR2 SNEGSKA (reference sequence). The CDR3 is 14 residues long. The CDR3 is CSAVLRGHRDGYTF.

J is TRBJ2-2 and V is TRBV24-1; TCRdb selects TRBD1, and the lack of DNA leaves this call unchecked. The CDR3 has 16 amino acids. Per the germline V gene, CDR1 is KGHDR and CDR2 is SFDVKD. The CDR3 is CATSDWTGTNTGELFF.

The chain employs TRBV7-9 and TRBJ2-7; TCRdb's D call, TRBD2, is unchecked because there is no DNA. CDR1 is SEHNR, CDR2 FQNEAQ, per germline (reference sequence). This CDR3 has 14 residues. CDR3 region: CASSSRVPTAEQYF.

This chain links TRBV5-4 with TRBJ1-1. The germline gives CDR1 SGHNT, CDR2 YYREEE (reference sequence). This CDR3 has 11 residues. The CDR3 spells CASSLQEKAFF.

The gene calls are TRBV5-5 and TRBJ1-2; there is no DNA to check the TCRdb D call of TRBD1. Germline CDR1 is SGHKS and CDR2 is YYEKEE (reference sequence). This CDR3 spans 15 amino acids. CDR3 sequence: CASRLGQGRGYGYTF. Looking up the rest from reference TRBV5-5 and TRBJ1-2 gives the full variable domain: DAGVTQSPTHLIKTRGQQVTLRCSPISGHKSVSWYQQVLGQGPQFIFQYYEKEERGRGNFPDRFSARQFPNYSSELNVNALLLGDSALYLCASRLGQGRGYGYTFGSGTRLTVV.

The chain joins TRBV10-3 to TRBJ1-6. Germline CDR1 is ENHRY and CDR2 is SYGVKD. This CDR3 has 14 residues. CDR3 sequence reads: CAITAGGENSPLHF.

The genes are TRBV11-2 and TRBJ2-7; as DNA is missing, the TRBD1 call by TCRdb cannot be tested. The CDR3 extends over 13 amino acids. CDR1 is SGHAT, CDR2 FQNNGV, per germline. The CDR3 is CASSPAGAYEQYF.

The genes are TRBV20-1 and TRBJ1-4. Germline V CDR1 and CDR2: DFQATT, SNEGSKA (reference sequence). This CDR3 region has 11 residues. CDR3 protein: CSARDQQKLFF.

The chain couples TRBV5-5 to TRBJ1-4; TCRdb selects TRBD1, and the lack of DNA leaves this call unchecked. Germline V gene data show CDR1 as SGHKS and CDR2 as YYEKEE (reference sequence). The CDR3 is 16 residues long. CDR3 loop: CASSLGASPTNEKLFF. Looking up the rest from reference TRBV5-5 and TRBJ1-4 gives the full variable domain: DAGVTQSPTHLIKTRGQQVTLRCSPISGHKSVSWYQQVLGQGPQFIFQYYEKEERGRGNFPDRFSARQFPNYSSELNVNALLLGDSALYLCASSLGASPTNEKLFFGSGTQLSVL.

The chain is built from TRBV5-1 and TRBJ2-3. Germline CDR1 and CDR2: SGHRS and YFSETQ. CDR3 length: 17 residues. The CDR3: CASSLVRNTLSTDTQYF.

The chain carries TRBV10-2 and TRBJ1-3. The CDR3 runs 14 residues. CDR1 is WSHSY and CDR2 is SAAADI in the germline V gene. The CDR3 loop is CASSALQTGNTIYF.

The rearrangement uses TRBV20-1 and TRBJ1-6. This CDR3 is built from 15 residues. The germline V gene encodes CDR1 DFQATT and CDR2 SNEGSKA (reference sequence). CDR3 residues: CSARAFGAHNSPLHF.

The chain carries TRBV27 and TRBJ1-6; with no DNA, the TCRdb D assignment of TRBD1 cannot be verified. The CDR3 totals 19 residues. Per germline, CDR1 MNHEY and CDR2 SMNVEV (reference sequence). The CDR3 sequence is CASSSLLWPRDRANSPLHF.

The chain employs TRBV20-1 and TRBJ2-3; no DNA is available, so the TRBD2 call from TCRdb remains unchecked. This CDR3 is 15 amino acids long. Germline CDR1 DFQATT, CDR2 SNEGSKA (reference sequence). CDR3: CSAPPQDFDTDTQYF.

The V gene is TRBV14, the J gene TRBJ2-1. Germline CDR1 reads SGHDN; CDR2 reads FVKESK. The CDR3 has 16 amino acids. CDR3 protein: CASSARIQGPYNEQFF.

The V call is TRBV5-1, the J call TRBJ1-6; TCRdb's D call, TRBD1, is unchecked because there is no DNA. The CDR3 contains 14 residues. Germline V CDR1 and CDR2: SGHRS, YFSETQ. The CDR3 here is CASSKSGAQEPLHF.